In its sample, the clone carrying this TCR beta chain was seen many times. Its antigen remains unknown. The data were obtained in a study of T cell repertoires in cytomegalovirus infection. Study background: From public TCR beta signatures came an indication of both CMV infection and matching HLA type.

TCRdb re-analysed the reads in MiXCR, keeping a single row per CDR3 protein. Here the sample spans roughly 730,000 distinct CDR3 sequences, about 30% being singletons. This TCR derives from a human donor in good health (CMV status not recorded). Some clones in this sample may be carry-over from other donors' samples. Specimen: cultured PBMCs, collected from culture after CMV antigen stimulation.

The DNA of the CDR3 is TGTGCCAGCAGCCCGGACAGGGGAGACACCGGGGAGCTGTTTTTT. It encodes CASSPDRGDTGELFF. The genes are TRBV7-8 and TRBJ2-2, with 9 bases matching TRBD1. V dropped 5 bases and J dropped 3; count of bases not matched to a gene: 4. The CDR3 spans 15 residues. The germline V gene has CDR1 SGHVS and CDR2 FQNEAQ.